The 3 T cell receptor beta chains reported below all come from one sample, sequenced in a study of OX40 agonist ivuxolimab in advanced cancers. Some clones are missing from TCRdb's copy, which holds only in-frame ones; the method was immunoSEQ multiplex PCR. Of some 75,000 clones in the sample, 70% to 90% were seen once. Source: CD4+ or CD8+ T cells sorted from blood, taken in a trial of the OX40 agonist ivuxolimab. The receptors derive from an adult with an advanced solid tumor such as melanoma, head and neck, liver or kidney cancer.

This chain uses TRBV20-1 with TRBJ1-2; no firm D call. The germline CDR1 and CDR2 sequences are DFQATT and SNEGSKA (reference sequence). Trimming removed 3 bases at V and 6 bases at J, with 8 bases between. The CDR3 covers 11 residues. The CDR3 reads CSASVADGYTF. In DNA, the CDR3 is TGCAGTGCTAGCGTTGCGGATGGCTACACCTTC.

The V call is TRBV5-1, the J call TRBJ1-2; 9 bases align to TRBD1. The trim removed 3 bases at V and 8 bases at J, leaving 8 bases unmatched. Looked up from germline, CDR1 is SGHRS and CDR2 is YFSETQ. CDR3 size: 14 residues. CDR3 DNA: TGCGCCAGCAGCTGGAATGGACAGGGGCAGGGCTACACCTTC. This codes for CASSWNGQGQGYTF.

V gene TRBV5-1 combines with J gene TRBJ1-2; TRBD1 matches at 8 bases. The CDR3 runs to 15 residues. Trimming removed 4 bases from V and 10 bases from J; junction bases left unmatched: 15. Germline CDR1 and CDR2: SGHRS and YFSETQ. CDR3 amino acids: CASSLISGQGSVYTF. The CDR3 DNA sequence: TGCGCCAGCAGCCTGATTTCAGGACAGGGCTCGGTCTACACCTTC.